The 2 T cell receptor beta chains listed next were all sequenced from one sample in a study of shared clonotypes between healthy human individuals. Assay: immunoSEQ multiplex PCR; the TCRdb copy retains only in-frame clones and omits some. The profile shows approximately 2.1 million clones, approximately 93% of them singletons. The sequenced sample consisted of naive CD4+ T cells from PBMCs. Subset noted: CD45RA+ positively selected. The receptors stem from a man between 18 and 35 years old in good health. Some clones in this sample may be carry-over from other donors' samples.

This sequence joins TRBV5-1 and TRBJ2-3; 9 positions match TRBD2. Germline CDR1 and CDR2: SGHRS and YFSETQ. J lost 2 bases, V lost 2 bases, and 15 bases had no gene match. The CDR3 consists of 19 residues. The CDR3 coding sequence is TGCGCCAGCAGCTTCACTAGCGGGTCCTCCTTCTACAACACAGATACGCAGTATTTT. Translation: CASSFTSGSSFYNTDTQYF.

In DNA form, the CDR3 reads TGTGCCAGCAGTTTACGCCCCGGGGGAACCCTGTATGGCTACACCTTC. This codes for CASSLRPGGTLYGYTF. The chain has TRBV27 and TRBJ1-2; perhaps TRBD1 as D (5 bases). Germline-derived CDR1 and CDR2 are MNHEY and SMNVEV (reference sequence). Trimming removed 2 bases from V and 5 bases from J, with 18 bases in between. The CDR3 consists of 16 residues.